This is a list of T cell receptor beta chains from one sample in a study of OX40 agonist ivuxolimab in advanced cancers. Produced via immunoSEQ multiplex PCR; TCRdb's table is partial and in-frame only. Found here are 85,000 to 120,000 clones, over 75% of them singletons; the top ten hold approximately 0.52%. The sample in question was CD4+ or CD8+ T cells sorted from blood, obtained in a trial of the OX40 agonist ivuxolimab. These receptors were obtained from an adult with an advanced solid tumor such as melanoma, head and neck, liver or kidney cancer. Both conserved end residues are part of each CDR3. Fields, in order: clone size, V gene, J gene, D gene, CDR3 protein, CDR3 DNA. A D gene is named only where the DNA matches it firmly. Size tells how often a clone was seen (once, few, many) or the class of an expanded clone, and some rows leave it out.

abundance: NA
v_gene: TRBV5-1
j_gene: TRBJ2-5
d_gene: NA
CDR3aa: CASTRGDQETQYF
CDR3nt: TGCGCCAGCACGAGGGGAGACCAAGAGACCCAGTACTTC

abundance: NA
v_gene: TRBV28
j_gene: TRBJ1-5
d_gene: TRBD1
CDR3aa: CASTVDRGNQPQHF
CDR3nt: TGTGCCAGCACCGTTGACAGGGGCAATCAGCCCCAGCATTTT

abundance: NA
v_gene: TRBV7-3
j_gene: TRBJ2-2
d_gene: NA
CDR3aa: CASSSGRATGELFF
CDR3nt: TGTGCCAGCAGCTCCGGACGGGCGACCGGGGAGCTGTTTTTT

abundance: NA
v_gene: TRBV7-2
j_gene: TRBJ1-1
d_gene: NA
CDR3aa: CASSLGSRAFF
CDR3nt: TGTGCCAGCAGCTTGGGGTCTCGAGCTTTCTTT

abundance: NA
v_gene: TRBV6-5
j_gene: TRBJ1-5
d_gene: NA
CDR3aa: CASSTDRRNQPQHF
CDR3nt: TGTGCCAGCAGTACAGACAGACGCAATCAGCCCCAGCATTTT

abundance: few
v_gene: TRBV2
j_gene: TRBJ2-2
d_gene: NA
CDR3aa: CASRLGEPGELFF
CDR3nt: TGTGCCAGCAGGTTAGGGGAGCCCGGGGAGCTGTTTTTT

abundance: few
v_gene: TRBV11-2
j_gene: TRBJ1-2
d_gene: TRBD1
CDR3aa: CASSLVQGYGYTF
CDR3nt: TGTGCCAGCAGCTTGGTACAGGGGTACGGCTACACCTTC

abundance: NA
v_gene: TRBV29-1
j_gene: TRBJ1-2
d_gene: NA
CDR3aa: CSVGTGGDYGYTF
CDR3nt: TGCAGCGTTGGGACCGGGGGGGACTATGGCTACACCTTC

abundance: NA
v_gene: TRBV19
j_gene: TRBJ2-1
d_gene: NA
CDR3aa: CASSISPHSYNEQFF
CDR3nt: TGTGCCAGTAGTATAAGTCCCCATTCCTACAATGAGCAGTTCTTC

abundance: NA
v_gene: TRBV4-2
j_gene: TRBJ2-6
d_gene: TRBD2
CDR3aa: CASSQAGTSLGGANVLTF
CDR3nt: TGTGCCAGCAGCCAAGCCGGGACTAGTCTGGGCGGGGCCAACGTCCTGACTTTC

abundance: NA
v_gene: TRBV9
j_gene: TRBJ1-4
d_gene: NA
CDR3aa: CASSVTGLSGANEKLFF
CDR3nt: TGTGCCAGCAGCGTCACGGGGCTTAGTGGGGCTAATGAAAAACTGTTTTTT